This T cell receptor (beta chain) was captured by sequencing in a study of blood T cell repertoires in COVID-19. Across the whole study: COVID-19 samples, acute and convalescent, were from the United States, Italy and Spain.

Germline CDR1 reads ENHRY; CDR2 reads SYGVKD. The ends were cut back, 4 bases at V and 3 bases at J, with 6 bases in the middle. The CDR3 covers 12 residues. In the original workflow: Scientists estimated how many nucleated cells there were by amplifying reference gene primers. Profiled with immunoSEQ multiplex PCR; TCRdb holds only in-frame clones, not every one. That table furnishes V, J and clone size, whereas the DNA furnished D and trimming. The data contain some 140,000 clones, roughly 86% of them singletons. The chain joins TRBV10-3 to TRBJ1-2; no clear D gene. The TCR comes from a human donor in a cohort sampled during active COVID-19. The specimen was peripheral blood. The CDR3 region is CAISARDYGYTF. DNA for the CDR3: TGTGCCATCAGTGCGCGGGACTATGGCTACACCTTC.